This T cell receptor beta chain was captured by sequencing in a study of tumor-infiltrating lymphocytes in primary liver carcinoma. V was pared by 6 bases and J by 5 bases, with 13 bases between. The CDR3 sequence is 13 residues long. This clonotype came up many times. From approximately 530 ng of total RNA, TCR beta-specific cDNA was reverse-transcribed using a constant-region primer. Three rounds of nested multiplex PCR with slightly modified ARM-PCR produced TCR beta libraries. Amplification in the first two PCR rounds was performed using TRBV1-TRBV30 forward primers and a C-beta reverse primer for about 10 cycles each. TCRdb redid the calling of the multiplex PCR reads with MiXCR, one entry per CDR3 protein. The repertoire holds about 210,000 distinct CDR3 sequences, with less than 65% as singletons. Unsorted whole blood supplied the blood RNA, and germline DNA was isolated too.

The source of this sequence is a woman aged 60-75 years with primary liver carcinoma and hepatitis B virus infection. Sequenced material: peripheral blood. This chain connects TRBV12-3 or TRBV12-4 to TRBJ1-1; D not resolved. The CDR3 nucleotides are TGTGCCAGCAGCCCGGGAGTCGAAACTGAAGCTTTCTTT. Its translation is CASSPGVETEAFF.